This T cell receptor (beta chain) was retrieved from a study of Graves' ophthalmopathy and Graves' hyperthyroidism. Points from the study as a whole: A majority of expanded thyroid clonotypes exceeding 0.001 frequency were likewise present in blood.

In its sample, this clonotype was seen many times. Its antigen remains unknown. The authors amplified TCR beta CDR3 regions from RNA transcripts. Investigators did first-round RT-PCR with HTBI primers, then second-round multiplex PCR. MiXCR, run by TCRdb on the multiplex PCR reads, gives a single entry per CDR3 protein. This repertoire shows 350,000 to 450,000 distinct CDR3 sequences, about 17% found once; its top ten account for roughly 1.4%. The length of the CDR3 is 13 residues. Trimming cost V 0 bases and J 3 bases, with 8 bases left between them. Germline CDR1 and CDR2: GTSNPN and SVGIG (reference sequence).

The V gene is TRBV30, the J gene TRBJ1-2, with D maybe TRBD1 (5 bases). The receptor's source is a woman between 18 and 29 years old with Graves' ophthalmopathy. The material sequenced was peripheral blood. In nucleotides, the CDR3 is TGTGCCTGGAGTGTAACGACAGACTATGGCTACACCTTC. This gives the protein CAWSVTTDYGYTF.